This is a list of T cell receptor beta chains from one sample in a study of blood T cell repertoires in COVID-19. Method: immunoSEQ multiplex PCR; TCRdb's copy keeps in-frame clones and lacks some. Of around 200,000 clones listed, approximately 90% are singletons. The sequenced sample consisted of peripheral blood. Source of these receptors: a man in his sixties who had recovered from COVID-19. The CDR3 runs from the conserved cysteine through the conserved F or W. D genes are given only for firm matches. The size of a clone is reported for some rows only, either as once, few or many, or as a class for expanded clones.

CDR3 DNA | CDR3 protein | clone size | V gene | D gene | CDR3 length | J gene
TGTGCCAGCTCACCACCGGTTATTGGGACTCTCCAAAACTCTGGGGCCAACGTCCTGACTTTC | CASSPPVIGTLQNSGANVLTF | NA | TRBV18 | NA | 21 | TRBJ2-6
TGTGCCAGCAGTTACTTCAGGGGCTCTGGGGCCAACGTCCTGACTTTC | CASSYFRGSGANVLTF | NA | TRBV6-5 | NA | 16 | TRBJ2-6
TGTGCCAGTAGTCCTAGCATTGGGATAAACTATGGCTACACCTTC | CASSPSIGINYGYTF | NA | TRBV19 | NA | 15 | TRBJ1-2
TGTGCCAGCAGCTTAGTTGGGACAGCACTACCCTACGAGCAGTACTTC | CASSLVGTALPYEQYF | NA | TRBV7-2 | TRBD1 | 16 | TRBJ2-7
TGTGCCAGCACTCTCTACAATGAGCAGTTCTTC | CASTLYNEQFF | NA | TRBV2 | NA | 11 | TRBJ2-1
TGTGCCAGCAGCTTAGCCACGACAGGGGTAGTTGCCTACGAGCAGTACTTC | CASSLATTGVVAYEQYF | NA | TRBV7-2 | TRBD1 | 17 | TRBJ2-7
TGTGCCAGCGGTGGGACAGGTGGGACCAAAAACATTCAGTACTTC | CASGGTGGTKNIQYF | NA | TRBV2 | TRBD1 | 15 | TRBJ2-4
TGTGCCAGCAGCTCTATGACTAGTCTAGACGAGCAGTACTTC | CASSSMTSLDEQYF | NA | TRBV7-3 | NA | 14 | TRBJ2-7
TGTGCCACCAGCAGAGAATATCTCGAGCAGTACTTC | CATSREYLEQYF | NA | TRBV15 | NA | 12 | TRBJ2-7
TGTGCCTCCCGCGGGGGGGCCGATCGGAACACAGATACGCAGTATTTT | CASRGGADRNTDTQYF | NA | TRBV30 | TRBD2 | 16 | TRBJ2-3
TGTGCCACCAGTGATTTGTCGGGGAGGGCCCCAAATGAGCAGTTCTTC | CATSDLSGRAPNEQFF | NA | TRBV24-1 | TRBD2 | 16 | TRBJ2-1
TGCGCCAGCTCTTCCCTTCGTTTCGAGGCACTGAGACCCTACGAGCAGTACTTC | CASSSLRFEALRPYEQYF | NA | TRBV5-1 | NA | 18 | TRBJ2-7
TGTGCCAGCAGTATCCCCCAAAGGGCAAGGGGCTATGGCTACACCTTC | CASSIPQRARGYGYTF | NA | TRBV28 | NA | 16 | TRBJ1-2
TGTGCCAGCAGCTTAGGACGGGCAGATACGCAGTATTTT | CASSLGRADTQYF | NA | TRBV7-2 | NA | 13 | TRBJ2-3
TGCGCCAGCAGCCAACCTGTGGGACAGGGGGCGGGTGGCTACACCTTC | CASSQPVGQGAGGYTF | NA | TRBV4-3 | TRBD1 | 16 | TRBJ1-2
TGTGCCAGCAGCTTGCGGACAGGGGTGTCCTACGAGCAGTACTTC | CASSLRTGVSYEQYF | NA | TRBV3-1/TRBV3-2 | TRBD1 | 15 | TRBJ2-7
TGTGCCAGTAGTAAGGGGGGGAGCACAGATACGCAGTATTTT | CASSKGGSTDTQYF | NA | TRBV19 | NA | 14 | TRBJ2-3
TGCAGTGCTAGTGACAGTTACACTGAAGCTTTCTTT | CSASDSYTEAFF | NA | TRBV20-1 | NA | 12 | TRBJ1-1
TGTGCCATCAGTGAGTCCCCAGGGCTACATGAGCAGTTCTTC | CAISESPGLHEQFF | NA | TRBV10-3 | NA | 14 | TRBJ2-1
TGTGCCAGCAGCTTGGACAGGGTCGGAAACACCATATATTTT | CASSLDRVGNTIYF | NA | TRBV5-4 | NA | 14 | TRBJ1-3
TGTGCCAGTAGTATCGAACTAGTGAGCACAGATACGCAGTATTTT | CASSIELVSTDTQYF | NA | TRBV19 | NA | 15 | TRBJ2-3
TGTGCCAGCAGCCAAGTCGCCGGGTTAGCGGGAGGCTCGAACACCGGGGAGCTGTTTTTT | CASSQVAGLAGGSNTGELFF | NA | TRBV4-2 | TRBD2 | 20 | TRBJ2-2
TGTGCCAGCAGTGAACAGAGTAATTCACCCCTCCACTTT | CASSEQSNSPLHF | few | TRBV12-3/TRBV12-4 | NA | 13 | TRBJ1-6
TGTGCCTGGAACAAACAAGAGGGGGACACTGAAGCTTTCTTT | CAWNKQEGDTEAFF | NA | TRBV30 | NA | 14 | TRBJ1-1
TGTGCCAGCAGCCAGTACTACCCCATGGGGGGGCGCCCCCAAAACATTCAGTACTTC | CASSQYYPMGGRPQNIQYF | NA | TRBV7-2 | NA | 19 | TRBJ2-4
TGCGCCAGCAGCTTGGGTGACAGGTTAGACACCGGGGAGCTGTTTTTT | CASSLGDRLDTGELFF | once | TRBV5-1 | NA | 16 | TRBJ2-2